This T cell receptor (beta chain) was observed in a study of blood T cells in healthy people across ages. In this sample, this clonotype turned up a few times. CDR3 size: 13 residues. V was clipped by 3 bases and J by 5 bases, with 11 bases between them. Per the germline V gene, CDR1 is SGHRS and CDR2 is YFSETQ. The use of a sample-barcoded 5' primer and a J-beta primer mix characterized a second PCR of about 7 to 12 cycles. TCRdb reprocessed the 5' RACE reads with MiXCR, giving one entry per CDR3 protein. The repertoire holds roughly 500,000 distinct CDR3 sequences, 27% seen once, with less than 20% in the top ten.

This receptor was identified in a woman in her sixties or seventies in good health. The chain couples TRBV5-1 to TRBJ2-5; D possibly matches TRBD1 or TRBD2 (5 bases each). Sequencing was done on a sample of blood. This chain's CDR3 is CASSSGSRETQYF. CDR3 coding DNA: TGCGCCAGCAGCTCAGGGAGTCGGGAGACCCAGTACTTC.